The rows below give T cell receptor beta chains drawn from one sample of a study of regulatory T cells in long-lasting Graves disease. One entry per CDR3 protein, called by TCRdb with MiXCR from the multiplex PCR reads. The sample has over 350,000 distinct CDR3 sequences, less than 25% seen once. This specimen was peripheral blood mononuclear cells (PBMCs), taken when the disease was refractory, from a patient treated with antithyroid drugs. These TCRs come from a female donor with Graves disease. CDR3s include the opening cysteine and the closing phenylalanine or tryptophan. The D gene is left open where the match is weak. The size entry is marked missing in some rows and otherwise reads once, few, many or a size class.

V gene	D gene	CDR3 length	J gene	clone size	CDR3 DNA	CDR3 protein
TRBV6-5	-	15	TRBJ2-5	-	TGTGCCAGCAGTTTCTCCGGGAGCCTCGGAGAGACCCAGTACTTC	CASSFSGSLGETQYF
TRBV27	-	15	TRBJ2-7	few	TGTGCCAGCAGTTCCTCCTGGGGGGCAGAATACGAGCAGTACTTC	CASSSSWGAEYEQYF
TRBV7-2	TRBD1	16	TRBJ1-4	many	TGTGCCAGCAGCTGGGACAGGGAGAGTGTTAATGAAAAACTGTTTTTT	CASSWDRESVNEKLFF
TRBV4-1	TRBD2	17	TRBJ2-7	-	TGCGCCAGCAGCCCCTCGGTGGGACTAGGAGACTACTACGAGCAGTACTTC	CASSPSVGLGDYYEQYF
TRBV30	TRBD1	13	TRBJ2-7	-	TGTGCCGGAACAGGGGGCCGGGGCTACGAGCAGTACTTC	CAGTGGRGYEQYF
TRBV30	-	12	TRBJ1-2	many	TGTGCCTGGAGAACAGGGTTAGGCGGCTACACCTTC	CAWRTGLGGYTF
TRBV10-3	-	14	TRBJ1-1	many	TGTGCCATCAGTTCGGCACAGGGTGGTACTGAAGCTTTCTTT	CAISSAQGGTEAFF
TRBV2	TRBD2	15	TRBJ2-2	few	TGTGCCAGCAGTCTACTAGCGGGAGGAGGCGGGGAGCTGTTTTTT	CASSLLAGGGGELFF
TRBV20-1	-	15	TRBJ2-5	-	TGCAGTGCTAGAGATCTGTTAAAGATTGAAGAGACCCAGTACTTC	CSARDLLKIEETQYF
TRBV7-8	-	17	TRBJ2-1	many	TGTGCCAGCAGCTTAGTAGGGAGCACCAGCTCCTACAATGAGCAGTTCTTC	CASSLVGSTSSYNEQFF
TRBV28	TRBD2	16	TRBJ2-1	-	TGTGCCAGCAGTTTATTTGGGACTAGCGGAAACAATGAGCAGTTCTTC	CASSLFGTSGNNEQFF
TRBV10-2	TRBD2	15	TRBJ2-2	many	TGCGCCAGCAAGCTGGGACTAGCCGGGACCGGGGAGCTGTTTTTT	CASKLGLAGTGELFF
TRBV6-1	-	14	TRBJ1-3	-	TGTGCCAGCAGGGCGGACAGTGCTGGAAACACCATATATTTT	CASRADSAGNTIYF
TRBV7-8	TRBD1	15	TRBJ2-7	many	TGTGCCAGCAGCGTCGGGACAGTTATCTCCTACGAGCAGTACTTC	CASSVGTVISYEQYF
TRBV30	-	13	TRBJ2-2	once	TGTGCCTATAATAGCGGTCACACCGGGGAGCTGTTTTTT	CAYNSGHTGELFF
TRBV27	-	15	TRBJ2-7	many	TGTGCCAGCAGTTCCCCCGGGACCGCCTCCTACGAGCAGTACTTC	CASSSPGTASYEQYF
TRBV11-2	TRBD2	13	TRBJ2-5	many	TGTGCCAGCAGCCCACCGGCCGGCGGGAGGAAGTACTTC	CASSPPAGGRKYF
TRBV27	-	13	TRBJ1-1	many	TGTGCCAGCAGACCCAATTGGGAGATAACAGCTTTCTTT	CASRPNWEITAFF
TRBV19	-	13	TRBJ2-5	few	TGTGCCAGTAGTGGGCAGATGAAAGAGACCCAGTACTTC	CASSGQMKETQYF
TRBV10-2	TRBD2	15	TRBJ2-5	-	TGCGCCAGCAGTTGGGGTAGCGGGAGCGGCGGGACCCAGTACTTC	CASSWGSGSGGTQYF
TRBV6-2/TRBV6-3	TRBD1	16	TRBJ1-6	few	TGTGCCAGCAGTTACTCGGCAGGGGGTAATAATTCACCCCTCCACTTT	CASSYSAGGNNSPLHF
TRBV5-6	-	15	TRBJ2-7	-	TGTGCCAGCAGCTTGGCCCCGGGACCCAACCACGAGCAGTACTTC	CASSLAPGPNHEQYF
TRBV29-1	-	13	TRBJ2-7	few	TGCAGCGTTGATGGCGGAACCTCCTACGAGCAGTACTTC	CSVDGGTSYEQYF
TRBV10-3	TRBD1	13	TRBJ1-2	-	TGTGCCATCAGTGAAGGACAGGTTTATGGCTACACCTTC	CAISEGQVYGYTF
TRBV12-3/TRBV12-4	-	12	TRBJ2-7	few	TGTGCCAGCAGTTTATGGGGGAGCGAGCAGTACTTC	CASSLWGSEQYF
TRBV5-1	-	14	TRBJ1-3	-	TGCGCCAGCAGTCAGGGGAACTCTGGAAACACCATATATTTT	CASSQGNSGNTIYF
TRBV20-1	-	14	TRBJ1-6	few	TGCAGTGCTAGAGGAGACAGTAGTAATTCACCCCTCCACTTT	CSARGDSSNSPLHF
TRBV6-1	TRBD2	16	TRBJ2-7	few	TGTGCCAGCAGGGCTCCGGGACTAGCGGGCTCGGACGAGCAGTACTTC	CASRAPGLAGSDEQYF
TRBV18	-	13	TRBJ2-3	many	TGTGCCAGCTCGCCCAGCCTTGCAGATACGCAGTATTTT	CASSPSLADTQYF
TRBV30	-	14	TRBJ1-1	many	TGTGCCTGGAGTAGCGTGGGACGCAACACTGAAGCTTTCTTT	CAWSSVGRNTEAFF
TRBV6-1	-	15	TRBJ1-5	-	TGTGCCAGCAGTGATCGGGGGTATGGGAATCAGCCCCAGCATTTT	CASSDRGYGNQPQHF
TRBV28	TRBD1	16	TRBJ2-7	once	TGTGCCAGCAGTACCCGACAGGGGTCATCTTTATACGAGCAGTACTTC	CASSTRQGSSLYEQYF
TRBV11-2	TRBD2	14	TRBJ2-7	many	TGTGCCAGCAGCTCCCTTCTAGCGGACTACGAGCAGTACTTC	CASSSLLADYEQYF
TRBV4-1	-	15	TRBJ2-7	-	TGCGCCAGCAGCCAAGATGGGCAGGGAAGGAACGAGCAGTACTTC	CASSQDGQGRNEQYF
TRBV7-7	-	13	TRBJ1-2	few	TGTGCTAGCAGCTCCTCCGCACGGCGGGGCTACACCTTC	CASSSSARRGYTF
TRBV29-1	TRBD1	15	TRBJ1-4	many	TGCAGCGCGGACCTTGGGACAGGGCCCCAAGAAAAACTGTTTTTT	CSADLGTGPQEKLFF
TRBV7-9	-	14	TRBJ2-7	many	TGTGCCAGCAGCTTGCCGGGATCCACCTACGAGCAGTACTTC	CASSLPGSTYEQYF
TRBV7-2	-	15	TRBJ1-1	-	TGTGCCAGCAGCTTAGATCAGGGGTTGAACACTGAAGCTTTCTTT	CASSLDQGLNTEAFF
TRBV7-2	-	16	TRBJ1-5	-	TGTGCCAGCAGCTTAGCGGGCCCCAGGAACAATCAGCCCCAGCATTTT	CASSLAGPRNNQPQHF
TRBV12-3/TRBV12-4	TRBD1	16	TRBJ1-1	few	TGTGCCAGCAGTTTTACTACAGGGGGGGGGGTAACTGAAGCTTTCTTT	CASSFTTGGGVTEAFF
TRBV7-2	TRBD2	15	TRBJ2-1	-	TGTGCCAGCAGCCGTACCGGGACTAGCCATTTTGAGCAGTTCTTC	CASSRTGTSHFEQFF
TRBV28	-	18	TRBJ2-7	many	TGTGCCAGCAGTTTGCTCTACGGTGAGGGGACCAGCTCCTACGAGCAGTACTTC	CASSLLYGEGTSSYEQYF
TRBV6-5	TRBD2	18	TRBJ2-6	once	TGTGCCAGCAGTTACGATGCTAGCGGGAGTTCTGGGGCCAACGTCCTGACTTTC	CASSYDASGSSGANVLTF
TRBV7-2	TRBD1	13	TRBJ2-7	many	TGTGCCAGCAGCGGGACGACAGGGTTCGAGCAGTACTTC	CASSGTTGFEQYF
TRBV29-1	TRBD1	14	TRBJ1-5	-	TGCAGCGTTGGGGACAGGGGTCACAATCAGCCCCAGCATTTT	CSVGDRGHNQPQHF
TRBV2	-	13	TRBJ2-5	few	TGTGCCAGCAGTGAAGTGATCCAGGAGACCCAGTACTTC	CASSEVIQETQYF
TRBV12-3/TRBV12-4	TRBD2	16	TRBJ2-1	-	TGTGCCAGCAGGAGGCCCGGGACTAGCGGGAGTAGGGAGCAGTTCTTC	CASRRPGTSGSREQFF
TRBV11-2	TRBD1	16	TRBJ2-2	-	TGTGCCAGCAGCCACGGGACAGGCGCGAACACCGGGGAGCTGTTTTTT	CASSHGTGANTGELFF
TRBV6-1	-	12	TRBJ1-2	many	TGTGCCAGCAGTGGGTCGGATTATGGCTACACCTTC	CASSGSDYGYTF
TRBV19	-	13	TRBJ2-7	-	TGTGCCACCTCCGGGACGTCCTTCTGGGAGCAGTACTTC	CATSGTSFWEQYF
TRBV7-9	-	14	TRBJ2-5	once	TGTGCCAGCAGCCTGGGCCGGGACGTGGAGACCCAGTACTTC	CASSLGRDVETQYF